Sequencing of this T cell receptor (beta chain) was carried out in a study of spatial heterogeneity in lung cancer (dated by TCRdb to the late 2010s). With respect to the entire study: Beta-chain transcripts were consistently detected in greater numbers than alpha-chain transcripts, which likely reflected higher beta-chain transcript abundance. In the raw uncorrected reads, each unique combination of TCR and UMI appeared more than ten times on average. The study quantitatively compared TCR alpha and beta repertoires across multiple tumor regions, matched nontumor lung and blood in non-small cell lung cancer. At surgery, both alpha and beta chains were TCR-sequenced in approximately 210 tumor regions, approximately 64 matched nontumor lung samples and over 50 PBMC samples. TCR repertoire features were related to nonsynonymous mutation counts determined by whole-exome sequencing of tumor tissue. A strong correlation was found between TCR transcript counts in tumor regions and a T cell transcriptional module score from matched bulk RNA-seq. Beyond this particular receptor, the publication reports: The number of expanded intratumoral alpha and beta TCRs correlated with the tumor nonsynonymous mutation count. Additional single-cell paired TCR alpha and beta sequencing was considered necessary to confirm, at a functional level, the hypothesis that regional TCRs recognize regional mutations. TCR-seq coverage of tumor T cells was estimated to be only around 7% for alpha chains and roughly 14% for beta chains. Counts of ubiquitous and regional expanded TCRs correlated with counts of ubiquitous and regional nonsynonymous mutations, respectively.

Counted from cysteine to phenylalanine, this CDR3 has 16 amino acids. The read is trimmed to its CDR3 DNA, 48 bases read in frame from base 1. V trim: 0 bases; J trim: 4 bases; unmatched bases: 6. In the germline V gene (reference sequence), CDR1 corresponds to LNHNV and CDR2 to YYDKDF. Libraries were constructed by 5' RACE. The run used a NextSeq 500. The TCR library protocol attached a unique molecular identifier to each TCR cDNA molecule to allow correction of PCR and sequencing errors. On the study's bioinformatics: Decombinator tools were used for TCR identification, UMI-based error correction and CDR3 extraction. TCRs above a frequency of 2 per 1,000, corresponding to the top 1% of the tumor frequency distribution, were defined as expanded. Expanded tumor TCRs were classed as regional if statistically deemed absent (corrected P<0.05) from at least one tumor region, otherwise ubiquitous. Each repertoire was subsampled 100 times to 5,000 TCRs, after which Renyi diversity was computed with the R vegan package. To build CDR3 similarity networks, amino acid triplet string-kernel similarity was used, and CDR3s were connected when their pairwise similarity was above 0.82. TCRdb ran its own pipeline on the public reads, namely fastp trimming at Q25 and MiXCR clone calling, and kept in-frame beta chains. Merged by CDR3 protein, the rows form single entries marked with the most common genes and DNA. The V and J calls and clone size are TCRdb's, not the authors'. The sample contains approximately 230 distinct CDR3 sequences, approximately 38% of them found a single time. Approximately 44% of the sample is held by the ten biggest clonotypes.

As concerns this clonotype: Its antigen has not been determined. Nothing much larger sits one base from this clone, and base qualities are not available. As an off-target read in a library built for alpha chains, this beta chain has a frequency of little significance.

The time point label for this specimen denotes: sample taken at primary tumor resection. Donors were under 95 patients with early-stage, untreated non-small cell lung cancer from the lung TRACERx cohort. Whole RNA extracted from tumor and nontumor lung tissue, or from cryopreserved PBMC samples, was used for TCR sequencing without cell sorting. Only patients for whom sufficient RNA was available from at least two tumor regions were selected for TCR sequencing. A lung pathologist reviewed the tumor and adjacent nontumor lung specimens before the specimens were selected. This specimen was lung tumor tissue, taken at surgery. The receptor was derived from a female donor with early-stage non-small cell lung cancer. Recombination linked TRBV15 to TRBJ2-7, and TRBD2 matches 10 of the central bases. The CDR3 reads as follows: CATSRDLAGAGYEQYF. The DNA reads as follows: TGTGCCACCAGCAGAGATCTAGCGGGAGCTGGGTACGAGCAGTACTTC.